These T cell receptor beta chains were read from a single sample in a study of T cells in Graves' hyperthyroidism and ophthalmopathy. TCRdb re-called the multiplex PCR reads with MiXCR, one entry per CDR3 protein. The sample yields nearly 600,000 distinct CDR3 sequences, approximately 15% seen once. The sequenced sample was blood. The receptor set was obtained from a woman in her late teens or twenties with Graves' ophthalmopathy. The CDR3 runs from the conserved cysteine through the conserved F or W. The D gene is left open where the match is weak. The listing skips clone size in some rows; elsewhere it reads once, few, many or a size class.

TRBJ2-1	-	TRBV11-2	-	CASSPTADWRGSYNEQFF	TGTGCCAGCTCACCTACGGCCGACTGGCGGGGCTCCTACAATGAGCAGTTCTTC
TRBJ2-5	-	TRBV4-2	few	CASSQEQTQYF	TGTGCCAGCAGCCAAGAACAGACCCAGTACTTC
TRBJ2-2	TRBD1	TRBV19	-	CASKRGRTGELFF	TGTGCCAGTAAGAGGGGGCGCACCGGGGAGCTGTTTTTT
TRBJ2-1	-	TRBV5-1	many	CASSSRLPYNEQFF	TGCGCCAGCAGCTCTCGCCTACCATACAATGAGCAGTTCTTC
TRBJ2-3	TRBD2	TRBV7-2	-	CASSIGLAGGGGDTQYF	TGTGCCAGCAGCATCGGACTAGCGGGGGGGGGGGGAGATACGCAGTATTTT
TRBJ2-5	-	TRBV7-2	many	CASSLFLRPETQYF	TGTGCCAGCAGCTTATTTTTAAGGCCCGAGACCCAGTACTTC
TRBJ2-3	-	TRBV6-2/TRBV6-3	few	CASSYDFNRRTDTQYF	TGTGCCAGCAGTTACGATTTTAACAGACGCACAGATACGCAGTATTTT
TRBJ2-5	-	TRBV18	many	CASSPPGQETQYF	TGTGCCAGCTCACCCCCAGGCCAAGAGACCCAGTACTTC
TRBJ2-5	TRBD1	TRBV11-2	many	CASSFLTGGGKTQYF	TGTGCCAGCAGCTTCTTGACAGGGGGCGGGAAGACCCAGTACTTC
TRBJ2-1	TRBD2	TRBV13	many	CASSFGLARNEQFF	TGTGCCAGCAGCTTCGGACTAGCGCGAAATGAGCAGTTCTTC
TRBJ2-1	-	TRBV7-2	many	CASSLTHLKGNYEQFF	TGTGCCAGCAGCCTAACTCATTTGAAGGGCAACTATGAGCAGTTCTTC
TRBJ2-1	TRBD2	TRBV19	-	CASTSLAGAYNEQFF	TGTGCCAGTACCTCACTAGCGGGAGCCTACAATGAGCAGTTCTTC
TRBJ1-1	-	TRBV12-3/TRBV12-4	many	CASSRRSEAFF	TGTGCCAGCAGCCGGCGCTCTGAAGCTTTCTTT